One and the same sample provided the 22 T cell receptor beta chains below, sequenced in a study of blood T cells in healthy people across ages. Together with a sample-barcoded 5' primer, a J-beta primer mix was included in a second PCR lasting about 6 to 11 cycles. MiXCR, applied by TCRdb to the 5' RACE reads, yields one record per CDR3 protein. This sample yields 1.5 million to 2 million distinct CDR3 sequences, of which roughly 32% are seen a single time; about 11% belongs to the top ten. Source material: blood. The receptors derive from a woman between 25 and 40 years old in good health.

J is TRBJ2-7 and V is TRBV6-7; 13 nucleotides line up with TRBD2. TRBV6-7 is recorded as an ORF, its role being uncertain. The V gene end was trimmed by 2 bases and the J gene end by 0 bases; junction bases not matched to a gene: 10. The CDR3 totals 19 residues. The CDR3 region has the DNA TGTGCCAGCAGTTACACAACCGGGACTAGCGGGACTAGCTCCTACGAGCAGTACTTC. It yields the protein CASSYTTGTSGTSSYEQYF.

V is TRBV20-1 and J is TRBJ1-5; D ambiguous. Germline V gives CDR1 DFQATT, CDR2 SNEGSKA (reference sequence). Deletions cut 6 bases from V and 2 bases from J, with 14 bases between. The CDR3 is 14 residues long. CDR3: CSADGRFGNQPQHF. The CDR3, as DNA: TGCAGTGCAGACGGACGATTTGGCAATCAGCCCCAGCATTTT.

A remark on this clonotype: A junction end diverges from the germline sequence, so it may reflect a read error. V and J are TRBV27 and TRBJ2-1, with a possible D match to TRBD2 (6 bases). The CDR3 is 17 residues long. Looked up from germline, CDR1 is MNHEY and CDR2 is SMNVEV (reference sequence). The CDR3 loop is CANSSTGSLALYNEQFF. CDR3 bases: TGTGCCAACAGTTCCACCGGGAGCTTAGCCCTCTACAATGAGCAGTTCTTC.

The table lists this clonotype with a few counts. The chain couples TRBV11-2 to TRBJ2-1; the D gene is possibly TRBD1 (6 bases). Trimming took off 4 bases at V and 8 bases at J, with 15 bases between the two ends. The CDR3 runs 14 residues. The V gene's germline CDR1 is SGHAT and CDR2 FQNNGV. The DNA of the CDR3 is TGTGCCAGCAGCTCGCAGGGGCCTGGGGATGAGCAGTTCTTC. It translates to CASSSQGPGDEQFF.

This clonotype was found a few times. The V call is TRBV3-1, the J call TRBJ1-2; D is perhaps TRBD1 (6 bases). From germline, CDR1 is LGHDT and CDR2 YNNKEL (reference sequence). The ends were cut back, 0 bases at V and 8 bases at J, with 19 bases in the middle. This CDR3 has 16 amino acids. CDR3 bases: TGTGCCAGCAGCCAAGATGGGAGGGGGTCCCTTCGCGGCTACACCTTC. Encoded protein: CASSQDGRGSLRGYTF.

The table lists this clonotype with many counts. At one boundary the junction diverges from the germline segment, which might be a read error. The CDR3 loop reads CASSQGQGAGEQYF. CDR3 nucleotides: TGCGCCAGCAGCCAAGGCCAGGGGGCTGGCGAGCAGTACTTC. The rearrangement uses TRBV3-1 and TRBJ2-7; 8 positions match TRBD1. This CDR3 is 14 amino acids long. The germline gives CDR1 LGHDT, CDR2 YNNKEL (reference sequence).

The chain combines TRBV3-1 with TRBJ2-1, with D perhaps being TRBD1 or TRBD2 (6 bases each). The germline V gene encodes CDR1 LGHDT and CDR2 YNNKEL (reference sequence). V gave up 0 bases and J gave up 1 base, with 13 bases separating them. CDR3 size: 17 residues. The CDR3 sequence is CASSQDEGGSSYNEQFF. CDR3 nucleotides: TGTGCCAGCAGCCAAGATGAGGGGGGAAGTTCCTACAATGAGCAGTTCTTC.

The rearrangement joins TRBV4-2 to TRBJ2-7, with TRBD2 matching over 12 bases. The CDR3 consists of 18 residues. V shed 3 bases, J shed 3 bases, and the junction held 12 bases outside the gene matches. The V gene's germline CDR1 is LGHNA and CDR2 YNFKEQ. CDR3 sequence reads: CASSHRASGRALDYEQYF. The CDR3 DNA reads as TGTGCCAGCAGCCATCGGGCTAGCGGGAGGGCCCTCGACTACGAGCAGTACTTC.

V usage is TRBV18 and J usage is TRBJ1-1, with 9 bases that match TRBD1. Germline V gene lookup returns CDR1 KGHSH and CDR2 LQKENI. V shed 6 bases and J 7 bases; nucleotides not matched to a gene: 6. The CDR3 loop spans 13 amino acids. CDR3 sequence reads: CASSDRGGGEAFF. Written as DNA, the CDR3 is TGTGCCAGCTCCGACAGGGGGGGCGGTGAAGCTTTCTTT.

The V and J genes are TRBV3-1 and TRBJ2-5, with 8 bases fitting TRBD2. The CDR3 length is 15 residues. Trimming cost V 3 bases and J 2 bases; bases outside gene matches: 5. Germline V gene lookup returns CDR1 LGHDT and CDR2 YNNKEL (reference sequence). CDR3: CASSQLSGGQETQYF. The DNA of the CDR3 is TGTGCCAGCAGCCAGTTGAGCGGGGGACAAGAGACCCAGTACTTC.

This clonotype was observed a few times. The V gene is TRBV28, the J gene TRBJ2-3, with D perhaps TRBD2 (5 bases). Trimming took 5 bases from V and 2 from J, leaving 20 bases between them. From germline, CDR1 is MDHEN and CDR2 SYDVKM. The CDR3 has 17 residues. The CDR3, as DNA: TGTGCCAGCAGTAACCGGGCCGTCCGGAGGTACACAGATACGCAGTATTTT. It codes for CASSNRAVRRYTDTQYF.

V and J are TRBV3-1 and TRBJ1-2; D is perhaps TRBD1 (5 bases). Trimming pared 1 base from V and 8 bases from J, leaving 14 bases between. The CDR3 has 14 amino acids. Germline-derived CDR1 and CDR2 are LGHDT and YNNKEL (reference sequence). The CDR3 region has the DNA TGTGCCAGCAGCCAAGTCCCCGCAGGGAGAGGCTACACCTTC. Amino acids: CASSQVPAGRGYTF. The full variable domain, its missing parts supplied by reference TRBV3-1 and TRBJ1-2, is DTAVSQTPKYLVTQMGNDKSIKCEQNLGHDTMYWYKQDSKKFLKIMFSYNNKELIINETVPNRFSPKSPDKAHLNLHINSLELGDSAVYFCASSQVPAGRGYTFGSGTRLTVV.

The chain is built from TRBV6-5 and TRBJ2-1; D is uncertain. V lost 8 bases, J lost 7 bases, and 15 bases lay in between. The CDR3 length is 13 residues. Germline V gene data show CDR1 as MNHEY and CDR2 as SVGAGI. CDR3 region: CASSTTMENEQFF. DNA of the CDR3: TGTGCCAGCTCCACAACGATGGAGAATGAGCAGTTCTTC.

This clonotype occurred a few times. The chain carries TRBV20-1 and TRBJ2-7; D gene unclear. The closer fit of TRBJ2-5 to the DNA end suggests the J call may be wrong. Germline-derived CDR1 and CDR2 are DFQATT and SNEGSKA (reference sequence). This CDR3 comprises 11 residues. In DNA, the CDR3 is TGCAGTTACATACTGGAGGAGACCCAGTACTTC. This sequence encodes CSYILEETQYF.

CDR3 loop: CASSEGWWGQGFEQFF. The CDR3 DNA reads TGTGCCAGCAGTGAAGGTTGGTGGGGACAGGGGTTCGAGCAGTTCTTC. The chain links TRBV6-1 to TRBJ2-1, with 10 bases matching TRBD1. The CDR3 runs 16 residues. V gave up 1 base and J gave up 10 bases; unmatched junction bases: 10. The germline gives CDR1 MNHNS, CDR2 SASEGT.

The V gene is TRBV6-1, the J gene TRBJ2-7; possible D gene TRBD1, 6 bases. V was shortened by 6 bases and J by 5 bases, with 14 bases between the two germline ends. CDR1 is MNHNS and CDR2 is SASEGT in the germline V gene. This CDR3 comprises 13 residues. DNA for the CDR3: TGTGCCAGCAGGCTCGTGGGGGCGGACGAGCAGTACTTC. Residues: CASRLVGADEQYF.

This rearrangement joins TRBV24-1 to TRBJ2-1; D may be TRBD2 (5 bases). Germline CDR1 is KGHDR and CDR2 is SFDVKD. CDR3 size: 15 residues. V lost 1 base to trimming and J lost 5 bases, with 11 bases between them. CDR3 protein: CATSDFGRGNNEQFF. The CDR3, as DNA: TGTGCCACCAGTGATTTTGGACGAGGGAACAATGAGCAGTTCTTC.

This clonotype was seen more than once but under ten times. This CDR3 reads CSARDLNNYGYTF. Here the CDR3 DNA reads TGCAGTGCTAGAGATCTGAATAACTATGGCTACACCTTC. The chain couples TRBV20-1 to TRBJ1-2; D gene ambiguous. The CDR3 totals 13 residues. V was trimmed by 0 bases and J by 1 base, leaving 6 bases between them. CDR1 and CDR2 (germline): DFQATT, SNEGSKA (reference sequence).

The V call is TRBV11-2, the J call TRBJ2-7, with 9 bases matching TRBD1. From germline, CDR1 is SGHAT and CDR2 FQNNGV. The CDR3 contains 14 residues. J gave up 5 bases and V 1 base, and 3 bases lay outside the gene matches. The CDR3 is CASSLADRGDEQYF. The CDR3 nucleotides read TGTGCCAGCAGCTTAGCCGACAGGGGGGACGAGCAGTACTTC.

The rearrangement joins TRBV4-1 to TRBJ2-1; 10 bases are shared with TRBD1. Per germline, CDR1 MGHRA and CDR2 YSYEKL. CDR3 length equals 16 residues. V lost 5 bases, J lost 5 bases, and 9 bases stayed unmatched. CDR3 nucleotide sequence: TGCGCCAGCAGCGACCCCACGGGACAGGGGCACAATGAGCAGTTCTTC. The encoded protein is CASSDPTGQGHNEQFF.

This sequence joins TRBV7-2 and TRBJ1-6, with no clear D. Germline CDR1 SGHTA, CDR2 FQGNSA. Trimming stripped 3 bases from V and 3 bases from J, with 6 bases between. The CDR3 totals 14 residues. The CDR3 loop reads CASSFRGYNSPLHF. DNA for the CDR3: TGTGCCAGCAGCTTTCGAGGCTATAATTCACCCCTCCACTTT.

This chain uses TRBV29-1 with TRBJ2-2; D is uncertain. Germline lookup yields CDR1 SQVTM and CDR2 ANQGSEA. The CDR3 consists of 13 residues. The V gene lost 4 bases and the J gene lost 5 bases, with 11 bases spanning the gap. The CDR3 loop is CSVGHSVTGELFF. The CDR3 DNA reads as TGCAGCGTTGGGCACTCTGTAACCGGGGAGCTGTTTTTT.